The 9 T cell receptor beta chains in this list originate from one sample, sequenced in a study of vaccination and CD4 T cells after COVID-19. Sequence data for DNA of cultured CD4+ T cells were generated by the Oncomine TCR Beta short-read assay. TCRdb recomputed calls from the PCR reads with MiXCR, one row per CDR3 protein. The sample has approximately 13,000 distinct CDR3 sequences; about 60% are singletons. No antigen has been identified for these receptors. Treatment defined: roughly 11-day PBMC culture with coronavirus spike peptide pools or control peptides (ViraFEST assay). Sequenced: CD4+ T cells from blood, cultured in vitro. These receptors all stem from a human donor who had recovered from COVID-19.

This clonotype occurred once. The CDR3 DNA is TGTGCCAGCAGCGTCGCAGGGCTGGAGACCCAGTACTTC. This sequence encodes CASSVAGLETQYF. This chain connects TRBV9 to TRBJ2-5, with a possible D match to TRBD1 (5 bases). Per the germline V gene, CDR1 is SGDLS and CDR2 is YYNGEE. V lost 2 bases, J lost 5 bases, and 10 bases lay in between. This CDR3 contains 13 residues.

This clonotype appeared a few times. V gene TRBV6-1 combines with J gene TRBJ1-3; D is undetermined. The germline V gene encodes CDR1 MNHNS and CDR2 SASEGT. V lost 7 bases and J lost 0, with 13 bases in between. CDR3 size: 15 residues. The CDR3 spells CASTPSWNSGNTIYF. CDR3 bases: TGTGCCAGCACCCCGTCCTGGAACTCTGGAAACACCATATATTTT.

The genes are TRBV30 and TRBJ1-1, with a tentative D call TRBD1 (5 bases). CDR1 is GTSNPN, CDR2 SVGIG, per germline (reference sequence). The ends were cut back, 0 bases at V and 5 bases at J, with 10 bases in the middle. This CDR3 has 13 amino acids. The CDR3 DNA reads TGTGCCTGGAGTGTAGGGCAGGGAACTGAAGCTTTCTTT. Translating gives CAWSVGQGTEAFF.

The sample holds a few counts of this clonotype. The rearrangement joins TRBV19 to TRBJ1-5; D is possibly TRBD1 (5 bases). Germline-derived CDR1 and CDR2 are LNHDA and SQIVND (reference sequence). This CDR3 is 14 amino acids long. V lost 3 bases, J lost 5 bases, and 11 bases lay in between. The chain's CDR3 is CASSISGRYQPQHF. CDR3 nucleotide sequence: TGTGCCAGTAGTATTTCAGGGCGATATCAGCCCCAGCATTTT.

The chain joins TRBV19 to TRBJ1-5; D call uncertain. The germline V gene has CDR1 LNHDA and CDR2 SQIVND (reference sequence). V lost 4 bases and J 0 bases, leaving 4 bases between the germline ends. The CDR3 extends over 13 amino acids. This chain's CDR3 is CASSSNSNQPQHF. In DNA form, the CDR3 reads TGTGCCAGTAGTAGTAATAGCAATCAGCCCCAGCATTTT.

This clonotype was counted only a few times. The chain recombines TRBV28 with TRBJ1-2; D ambiguous. The germline V gene has CDR1 MDHEN and CDR2 SYDVKM. The CDR3 length is 14 residues. Trimming took 7 bases from V and 8 from J, leaving 20 bases between them. CDR3 sequence reads: CASIPSGLRGGYTF. For the CDR3, the DNA is TGTGCCAGCATCCCCTCCGGGCTCCGAGGGGGCTACACCTTC.

By frequency in the sample, this clonotype is medium-sized (0.01 to 0.1%). The chain combines TRBV5-4 with TRBJ2-7; no definite D call. Germline CDR1 and CDR2: SGHNT and YYREEE (reference sequence). Trimming shortened V by 4 bases and J by 6 bases, and 17 bases separated the two germline ends. CDR3 length: 14 residues. The CDR3 reads CASSPQQAPGEQYF. The CDR3 nucleotides read TGTGCCAGCAGCCCCCAGCAGGCCCCGGGCGAGCAGTACTTC.

This clonotype is a singleton in its sample. The chain joins TRBV2 to TRBJ2-2, with 7 bases lining up with TRBD2. Trimming took 11 bases from V and 6 from J; bases not matched to a gene: 9. The CDR3 has 13 amino acids. Germline CDR1 reads SNHLY; CDR2 reads FYNNEI. CDR3 loop: CASRGGSAGELFF. CDR3 DNA: TGTGCCTCTCGGGGCGGGAGCGCCGGGGAGCTGTTTTTT. Using reference TRBV2 and TRBJ2-2 for the parts outside the CDR3, the full variable domain is EPEVTQTPSHQVTQMGQEVILRCVPISNHLYFYWYRQILGQKVEFLVSFYNNEISEKSEIFDDQFSVERPDGSNFTLKIRSTKLEDSAMYFCASRGGSAGELFFGEGSRLTVL.

V gene TRBV6-1 combines with J gene TRBJ1-6, with a possible D match to TRBD1 (5 bases). Trimming removed 6 bases from V and 2 bases from J, with 11 bases in between. This CDR3 region has 15 residues. The V gene's germline CDR1 is MNHNS and CDR2 SASEGT. The CDR3 loop is CASRARVTYNSPLHF. The CDR3 bases are TGTGCCAGCAGGGCCAGGGTAACCTATAATTCACCCCTCCACTTT.